The 27 T cell receptor beta chains in this list originate from one sample, sequenced in a study of blood T cell repertoires in COVID-19. Data came from immunoSEQ multiplex PCR; TCRdb stores just in-frame clones and leaves some out. Among some 220,000 clones, around three quarters were seen once, and the ten largest hold roughly 7%. Source material: peripheral blood. All receptors come from a woman aged 70-85 years with acute or convalescent COVID-19.

The chain uses TRBV5-4 and TRBJ1-2; TRBD1 might be the D (5 bases). V was cut by 3 bases and J by 7 bases, with 13 bases left in between. CDR1 SGHNT and CDR2 YYREEE come from the germline V gene (reference sequence). The CDR3 has 13 residues. This CDR3 is CASSWDSRGGYTF. In nucleotides, the CDR3 is TGTGCCAGCAGCTGGGATTCTAGGGGTGGCTACACCTTC.

This chain uses TRBV11-3 with TRBJ2-1, with D unclear. The CDR3 sequence is 13 residues long. Germline loops: CDR1 SGHNT, CDR2 YENEEA. The V end lost 7 bases, the J end lost 6 bases, and 13 bases lay between the germline ends. CDR3 nucleotides: TGTGCCAGCACCCCCTTCTCAGGCAATGAGCAGTTCTTC. This codes for CASTPFSGNEQFF.

This chain uses TRBV6-5 with TRBJ1-1; 7 bases align to TRBD1. The CDR3 covers 14 residues. After removal of 7 bases from V and 0 bases from J, the junction contained 5 bases not matched to a gene. Germline V CDR1 and CDR2: MNHEY, SVGAGI. CDR3 bases: TGTGCCAGCACTCCGACAGGGATGAACACTGAAGCTTTCTTT. It specifies CASTPTGMNTEAFF.

In regard to this clone: This specimen includes other DNA sequences encoding the same CDR3. The gene calls are TRBV7-2 and TRBJ1-2, with a weak D call TRBD1 (5 bases). The CDR3 loop spans 15 amino acids. Trimming pared 6 bases from V and 2 bases from J, leaving 16 bases between. From germline, CDR1 is SGHTA and CDR2 FQGNSA. Written as DNA, the CDR3 is TGTGCCAGCAGTCTCGTCAGGGATTCAAACTATGGCTACACCTTC. It is translated as CASSLVRDSNYGYTF. The full variable domain, its missing parts supplied by reference TRBV7-2 and TRBJ1-2, is GAGVSQSPSNKVTEKGKDVELRCDPISGHTALYWYRQSLGQGLEFLIYFQGNSAPDKSGLPSDRFSAERTGGSVSTLTIQRTQQEDSAVYLCASSLVRDSNYGYTFGSGTRLTVV.

The gene calls are TRBV6-2 or TRBV6-3 and TRBJ2-3; D is perhaps TRBD1 (6 bases). Trimming removed 5 bases from V and 0 bases from J, with 12 bases in between. Per the germline V gene, CDR1 is MNHEY and CDR2 is SVGEGT. This CDR3 contains 15 residues. In DNA, the CDR3 is TGTGCCAGCAGTCGCAGGGGCCTTAGCACAGATACGCAGTATTTT. It translates to CASSRRGLSTDTQYF.

The CDR3 loop reads CAISEWGGNYGYTF. DNA for the CDR3: TGTGCCATCAGTGAGTGGGGAGGGAACTATGGCTACACCTTC. J is TRBJ1-2 and V is TRBV10-3; no clear D. The V gene's germline CDR1 is ENHRY and CDR2 SYGVKD. This CDR3 has 14 amino acids. V lost 1 base and J 2 bases, leaving 8 bases between the germline ends.

The chain recombines TRBV29-1 with TRBJ1-1; 8 bases are a match to TRBD1. The CDR3 runs to 14 residues. V lost 2 bases, J lost 1 base, and 3 bases stayed unmatched. Germline V gives CDR1 SQVTM, CDR2 ANQGSEA. The CDR3 DNA is TGCAGCGTTGAACGACAGGGGAGGAACACTGAAGCTTTCTTT. It codes for CSVERQGRNTEAFF.

The chain carries TRBV13 and TRBJ2-2; TRBD1 might be the D (6 bases). The CDR3 sequence is 14 residues long. V lost 8 bases and J 4 bases, leaving 14 bases between the germline ends. Germline CDR1 PRHDT, CDR2 FYEKMQ (reference sequence). The CDR3 protein is CASSLQGGTGELFF. The CDR3 bases are TGTGCCAGCTCGCTACAGGGCGGCACCGGGGAGCTGTTTTTT.

V and J are TRBV6-1 and TRBJ2-7; D gene ambiguous. V lost 3 bases to trimming and J lost 3 bases, with 15 bases between them. The CDR3 contains 15 residues. CDR1 is MNHNS and CDR2 is SASEGT in the germline V gene. In nucleotides, the CDR3 is TGTGCCAGCAGTGATAACAGAAACACAAACTACGAGCAGTACTTC. Its protein is CASSDNRNTNYEQYF.

The J gene is TRBJ1-2, the V gene TRBV4-1, with TRBD1 matching over 9 bases. The CDR3 has 12 amino acids. The J segment lost 7 bases and the V segment lost 6 bases, leaving 3 bases of the junction unmatched. The germline V gene encodes CDR1 MGHRA and CDR2 YSYEKL. CDR3 coding DNA: TGCGCCAGCAGTGACAGGGGGGGTGGCTACACCTTC. It is translated as CASSDRGGGYTF.

This clone was recorded a few times. The rearrangement links TRBV18 to TRBJ1-5; 8 bases are shared with TRBD1. This CDR3 is 16 amino acids long. V lost 3 bases and J lost 2; bases outside the gene matches: 6. Germline V CDR1 and CDR2: KGHSH, LQKENI. The CDR3 protein is CASSPPGQGGNQPQHF. For the CDR3, the DNA is TGTGCCAGCTCACCGCCTGGACAGGGTGGCAATCAGCCCCAGCATTTT.

The chain joins TRBV30 to TRBJ2-7; 8 bases map to TRBD1. Germline assignment: CDR1 GTSNPN and CDR2 SVGIG (reference sequence). This CDR3 is 14 amino acids long. Trimming cost V 0 bases and J 4 bases; bases outside gene matches: 5. Here the CDR3 reads CAWSVGQGPYEQYF. The CDR3 DNA reads as TGTGCCTGGAGTGTAGGACAGGGACCTTACGAGCAGTACTTC.

The chain employs TRBV24-1 and TRBJ2-2; D possibly corresponds to TRBD2 (6 bases). V gave up 4 bases and J gave up 5 bases, with 10 bases separating them. The CDR3 is 14 residues long. CDR1 KGHDR and CDR2 SFDVKD come from the germline V gene. In DNA form, the CDR3 reads TGTGCCACCAGTGACCGGAGGGTGACCGGGGAGCTGTTTTTT. This sequence encodes CATSDRRVTGELFF.

The chain couples TRBV7-2 to TRBJ2-1, with 11 bases lining up with TRBD2. The CDR3 covers 14 residues. Germline CDR1 reads SGHTA; CDR2 reads FQGNSA. V was clipped by 6 bases and J by 7 bases; unmatched bases: 5. In DNA, the CDR3 is TGTGCCAGCAGTCTAGCGGGGGGTTGGAATGAGCAGTTCTTC. This gives the protein CASSLAGGWNEQFF.

This clone was detected ten times or more. This chain uses TRBV11-2 with TRBJ1-3; 7 bases line up with TRBD1. V gave up 5 bases and J gave up 4 bases; unmatched junction bases: 5. This CDR3 comprises 14 residues. Per germline, CDR1 SGHAT and CDR2 FQNNGV. The CDR3 is CASSPGTVGNTIYF. The CDR3 bases are TGTGCCAGCAGCCCCGGGACAGTGGGAAACACCATATATTTT.

V gene TRBV18 combines with J gene TRBJ2-1; 7 bases align to TRBD1. CDR3 length equals 16 residues. Per the germline V gene, CDR1 is KGHSH and CDR2 is LQKENI. Losses at the gene ends were 0 bases for V and 2 bases for J; bases not matched to a gene: 4. The CDR3 DNA reads as TGTGCCAGCTCACCACCGGGAAGGGGGCCCTACAATGAGCAGTTCTTC. Translating it yields CASSPPGRGPYNEQFF.

This chain uses TRBV6-5 with TRBJ1-4, with a tentative D call TRBD1 (6 bases). Germline CDR1 and CDR2: MNHEY and SVGAGI. This CDR3 contains 14 residues. V lost 4 bases and J 0 bases, leaving 6 bases between the germline ends. CDR3 region: CASSWTATNEKLFF. CDR3 nucleotides: TGTGCCAGCAGTTGGACAGCAACTAATGAAAAACTGTTTTTT.

The chain combines TRBV3-1 (or the pseudogene TRBV3-2) with TRBJ1-6, with D possibly TRBD1 on 6 matching bases. Per the germline V gene, CDR1 is LGHDT and CDR2 is YNNKEL (reference sequence). The CDR3 contains 14 residues. The ends were cut back, 3 bases at V and 10 bases at J, with 13 bases in the middle. The CDR3 DNA reads as TGTGCCAGCAGCCAGGGGGCAGGAGCCTCACCCCTCCACTTT. Protein sequence: CASSQGAGASPLHF.

This chain joins TRBV7-8 and TRBJ1-3, with 8 bases matching TRBD1. V shed 3 bases, J shed 4 bases, and the junction held 5 bases outside the gene matches. The CDR3 is 15 amino acids. Per germline, CDR1 SGHVS and CDR2 FQNEAQ. CDR3 in DNA: TGTGCCAGCAGCTTGAGGACAGGGAAAGGAAACACCATATATTTT. As protein: CASSLRTGKGNTIYF.

The genes are TRBV5-1 and TRBJ2-3, with 10 positions matching TRBD2. The CDR3 has 15 residues. V trimming: 0 bases; J trimming: 6 bases; junction bases outside the gene matches: 4. Per germline, CDR1 SGHRS and CDR2 YFSETQ. In nucleotides, the CDR3 is TGCGCCAGCAGCTTGGGGCCTAGCGGGGGCGATACGCAGTATTTT. Protein product: CASSLGPSGGDTQYF.

V usage is TRBV7-2 and J usage is TRBJ2-7; D ambiguous. The CDR3 extends over 14 amino acids. The germline CDR1 and CDR2 sequences are SGHTA and FQGNSA. Trimming pared 2 bases from V and 2 bases from J, leaving 10 bases between. The CDR3 region is CASSLPPRAYEQYF. Written as DNA, the CDR3 is TGTGCCAGCAGCTTACCCCCGCGAGCCTACGAGCAGTACTTC.

Here the CDR3 DNA reads TGTGCCAGCAGCTTAGGAGGGATTGAGACCCAGTACTTC. Protein sequence: CASSLGGIETQYF. The rearrangement joins TRBV7-2 to TRBJ2-5; weak D call: TRBD2 (5 bases). V was cut by 1 base and J by 5 bases, with 8 bases left in between. The CDR3 runs to 13 residues. The germline gives CDR1 SGHTA, CDR2 FQGNSA.

This chain's CDR3 is CASSFRTSGYTDTQYF. For the CDR3, the DNA is TGTGCCAGCAGCTTCAGGACTAGCGGTTACACAGATACGCAGTATTTT. The chain combines TRBV5-6 with TRBJ2-3; 10 nucleotides agree with TRBD2. The V gene end was trimmed by 2 bases and the J gene end by 2 bases; junction bases not matched to a gene: 5. There are 16 residues in the CDR3. Germline V lookup: CDR1 SGHDT, CDR2 YYEEEE.

This clone was detected a few times. The CDR3 DNA sequence: TGTGCCAGCTCCCGGGACAGCGGACTTAATGGGTGGGCCCAGTACTTC. This translates into CASSRDSGLNGWAQYF. The chain recombines TRBV2 with TRBJ2-5, with TRBD1 matching 7 bases. CDR3 length: 16 amino acids. V lost 8 bases, J lost 9 bases, and 21 bases stayed unmatched. From germline, CDR1 is SNHLY and CDR2 FYNNEI.

This clone was observed a single time. The rearrangement joins TRBV15 to TRBJ1-1; weak D call: TRBD1 (6 bases). The CDR3 spans 15 residues. Trimming pared 1 base from V and 1 base from J, leaving 10 bases between. Germline V gene data show CDR1 as LNHNV and CDR2 as YYDKDF (reference sequence). The CDR3 nucleotides are TGTGCCACCAGCAGAGGTTTGGGACAGAACACTGAAGCTTTCTTT. This sequence encodes CATSRGLGQNTEAFF.

This chain connects TRBV19 to TRBJ1-4, with 7 bases aligning to TRBD1. Unmatched junction bases numbered 4, after V lost 5 bases and J lost 4 bases. The V gene's germline CDR1 is LNHDA and CDR2 SQIVND (reference sequence). The CDR3 is 14 residues long. CDR3 sequence (DNA): TGTGCCAGTAGTTCGACAGGGCTTAATGAAAAACTGTTTTTT. Protein product: CASSSTGLNEKLFF. The whole variable domain, remainder taken from reference TRBV19 and TRBJ1-4, is DGGITQSPKYLFRKEGQNVTLSCEQNLNHDAMYWYRQDPGQGLRLIYYSQIVNDFQKGDIAEGYSVSREKKESFPLTVTSAQKNPTAFYLCASSSTGLNEKLFFGSGTQLSVL.

The CDR3 spells CASSPQLGTGTRDTQYF. As DNA, the CDR3 is TGTGCCAGCAGTCCACAGCTAGGGACAGGGACTCGGGATACGCAGTATTTT. The rearrangement uses TRBV6-6 and TRBJ2-3; 9 bases match TRBD1. V was clipped by 5 bases and J by 6 bases; unmatched bases: 15. From germline, CDR1 is MNHNY and CDR2 SVGAGI (reference sequence). The CDR3 runs to 17 residues.